The present T cell receptor beta chain was sequenced within a study of blood T cell repertoires in COVID-19. Looking at the study overall: Acute and convalescent COVID-19 specimens originated in the United States, Italy and Spain. The cDNA or gDNA used as material had been derived from T cells, B-cell-depleted T cells, or PBMCs.

In the study's own analysis: Using reference gene primer amplification, nucleated cell counts were estimated. Only in-frame clones appear in the TCRdb table, and some are missing; sequencing was by immunoSEQ multiplex PCR. D and trimming come from the DNA, and the V and J calls and clone size come from that table. Seen here are around 61,000 clones, approximately 78% observed once, and the top ten hold 15% to 19%. This clone was seen a single time. The germline CDR1 and CDR2 sequences are SGHTS and YDEGEE. This CDR3 comprises 16 residues. V was trimmed by 1 base and J by 6 bases, leaving 16 bases between them.

The TCR comes from a man older than 75 with acute or convalescent COVID-19. This chain uses TRBV5-8 with TRBJ1-4, with a weak D call TRBD1 (6 bases). The specimen was peripheral blood. The CDR3 is CASSLFSRGTDEKLFF. The CDR3 bases are TGTGCCAGCAGCTTGTTCTCGAGGGGGACCGATGAAAAACTGTTTTTT. The variable domain in full, with the rest retrieved from reference TRBV5-8 and TRBJ1-4, is EAGVTQSPTHLIKTRGQQATLRCSPISGHTSVYWYQQALGLGLQFLLWYDEGEERNRGNFPPRFSGRQFPNYSSELNVNALELEDSALYLCASSLFSRGTDEKLFFGSGTQLSVL.